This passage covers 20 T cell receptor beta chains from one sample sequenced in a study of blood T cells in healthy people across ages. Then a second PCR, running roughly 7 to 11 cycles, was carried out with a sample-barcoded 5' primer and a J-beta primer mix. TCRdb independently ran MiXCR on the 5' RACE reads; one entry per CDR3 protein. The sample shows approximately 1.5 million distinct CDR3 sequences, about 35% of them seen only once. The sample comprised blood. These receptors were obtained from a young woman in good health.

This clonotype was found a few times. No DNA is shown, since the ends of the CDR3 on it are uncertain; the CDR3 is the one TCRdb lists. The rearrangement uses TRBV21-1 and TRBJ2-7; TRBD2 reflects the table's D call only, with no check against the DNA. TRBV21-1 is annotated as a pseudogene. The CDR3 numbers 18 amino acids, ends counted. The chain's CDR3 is CASSKAFHFGGGSYEQYF.

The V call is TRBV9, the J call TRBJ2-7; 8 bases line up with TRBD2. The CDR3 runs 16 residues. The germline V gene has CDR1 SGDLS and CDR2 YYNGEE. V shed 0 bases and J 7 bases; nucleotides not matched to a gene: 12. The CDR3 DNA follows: TGTGCCAGCAGCGTAGGTGACCCGGGAGGGTACAATGAGCAGTACTTC. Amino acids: CASSVGDPGGYNEQYF.

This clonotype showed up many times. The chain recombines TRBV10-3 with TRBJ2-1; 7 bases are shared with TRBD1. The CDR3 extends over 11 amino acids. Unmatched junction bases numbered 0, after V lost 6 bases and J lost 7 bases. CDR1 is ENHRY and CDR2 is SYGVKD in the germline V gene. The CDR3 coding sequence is TGTGCCATCAGACAGGGGAATGAGCAGTTCTTC. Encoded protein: CAIRQGNEQFF.

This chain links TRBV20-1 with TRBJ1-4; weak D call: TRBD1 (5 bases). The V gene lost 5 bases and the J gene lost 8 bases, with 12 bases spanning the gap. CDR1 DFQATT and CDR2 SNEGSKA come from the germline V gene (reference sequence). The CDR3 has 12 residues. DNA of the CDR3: TGCAGTGCTGGGGGGTATCAGGAAAAACTGTTTTTT. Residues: CSAGGYQEKLFF.

CDR3 coding DNA: TGTGCCAGCAGCACCCGGGGGGTGAACACCGGGGAGCTGTTTTTT. Translating it yields CASSTRGVNTGELFF. V usage is TRBV6-5 and J usage is TRBJ2-2, with 7 nucleotides matching TRBD2. The CDR3 covers 15 residues. The trim removed 6 bases at V and 1 base at J, leaving 5 bases unmatched. Germline V gene lookup returns CDR1 MNHEY and CDR2 SVGAGI.

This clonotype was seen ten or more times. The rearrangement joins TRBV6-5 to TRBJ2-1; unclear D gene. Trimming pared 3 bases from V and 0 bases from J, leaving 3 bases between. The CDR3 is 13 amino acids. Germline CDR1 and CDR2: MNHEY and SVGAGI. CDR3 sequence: CASSYNSYNEQFF. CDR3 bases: TGTGCCAGCAGTTATAACTCCTACAATGAGCAGTTCTTC.

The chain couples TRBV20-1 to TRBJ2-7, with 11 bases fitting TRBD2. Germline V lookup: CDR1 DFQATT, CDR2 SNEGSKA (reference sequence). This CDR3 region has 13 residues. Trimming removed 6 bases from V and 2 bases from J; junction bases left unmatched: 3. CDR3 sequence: CSALAGATYEQYF. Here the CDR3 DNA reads TGCAGTGCACTAGCGGGAGCAACCTACGAGCAGTACTTC.

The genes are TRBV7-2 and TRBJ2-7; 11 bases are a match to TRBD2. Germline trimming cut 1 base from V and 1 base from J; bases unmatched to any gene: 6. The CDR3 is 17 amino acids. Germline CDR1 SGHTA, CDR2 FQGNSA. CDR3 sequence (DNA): TGTGCCAGCAGCTTAGAGGGTAGCGGGAGGGGTTCCTACGAGCAGTACTTC. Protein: CASSLEGSGRGSYEQYF.

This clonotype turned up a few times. CDR3 protein: CASSLVLAGTEQYF. CDR3 in DNA: TGTGCCAGCAGCTTAGTACTAGCGGGAACCGAGCAGTACTTC. The chain joins TRBV11-1 to TRBJ2-7, with 10 bases identical to TRBD2. With V trimmed by 1 base and J by 6 bases, 3 bases remained unmatched. CDR1 SGHAT and CDR2 FQDESV come from the germline V gene (reference sequence). CDR3 length: 14 residues.

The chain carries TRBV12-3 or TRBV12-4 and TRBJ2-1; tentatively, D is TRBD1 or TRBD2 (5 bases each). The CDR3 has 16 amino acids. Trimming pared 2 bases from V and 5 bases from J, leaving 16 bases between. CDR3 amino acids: CASSLPIRGSHNEQFF. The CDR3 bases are TGTGCCAGCAGTTTACCCATCCGGGGCAGCCACAATGAGCAGTTCTTC.

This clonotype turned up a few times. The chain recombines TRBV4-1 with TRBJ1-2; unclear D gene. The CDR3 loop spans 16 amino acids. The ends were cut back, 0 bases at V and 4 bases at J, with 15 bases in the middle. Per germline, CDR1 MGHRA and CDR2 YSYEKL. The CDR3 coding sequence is TGCGCCAGCAGCCAAGAGCCCGGAAACGAATTCTATGGCTACACCTTC. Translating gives CASSQEPGNEFYGYTF.

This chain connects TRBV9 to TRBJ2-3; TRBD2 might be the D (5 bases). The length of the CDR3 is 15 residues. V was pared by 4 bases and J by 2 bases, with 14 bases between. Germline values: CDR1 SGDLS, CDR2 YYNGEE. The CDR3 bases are TGTGCCAGCAGCCTCCCGGTCGGGAACACAGATACGCAGTATTTT. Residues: CASSLPVGNTDTQYF.

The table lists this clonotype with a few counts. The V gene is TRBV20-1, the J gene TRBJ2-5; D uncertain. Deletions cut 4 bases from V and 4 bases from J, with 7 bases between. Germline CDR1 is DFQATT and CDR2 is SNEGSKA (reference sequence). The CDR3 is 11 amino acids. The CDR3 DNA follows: TGCAGTGCTATTCCGGGAGAGACCCAGTACTTC. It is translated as CSAIPGETQYF.

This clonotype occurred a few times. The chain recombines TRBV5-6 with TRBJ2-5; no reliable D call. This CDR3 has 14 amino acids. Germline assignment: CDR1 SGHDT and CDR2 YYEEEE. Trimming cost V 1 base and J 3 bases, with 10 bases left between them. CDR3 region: CASSLMAEKETQYF. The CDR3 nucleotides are TGTGCCAGCAGCTTGATGGCAGAGAAAGAGACCCAGTACTTC.

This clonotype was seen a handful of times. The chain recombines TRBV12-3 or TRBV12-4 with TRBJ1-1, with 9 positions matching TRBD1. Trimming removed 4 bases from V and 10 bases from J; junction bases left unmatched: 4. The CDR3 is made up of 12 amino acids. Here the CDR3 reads CASSSLGQGAFF. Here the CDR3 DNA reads TGTGCCAGCAGTTCATTGGGACAGGGAGCTTTCTTT.

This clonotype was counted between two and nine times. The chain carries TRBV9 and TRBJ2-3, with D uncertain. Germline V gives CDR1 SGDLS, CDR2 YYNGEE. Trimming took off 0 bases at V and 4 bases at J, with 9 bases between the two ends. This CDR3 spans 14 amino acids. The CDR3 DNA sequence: TGTGCCAGCAGCGTAGTAGGAGATGCAGATACGCAGTATTTT. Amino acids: CASSVVGDADTQYF.

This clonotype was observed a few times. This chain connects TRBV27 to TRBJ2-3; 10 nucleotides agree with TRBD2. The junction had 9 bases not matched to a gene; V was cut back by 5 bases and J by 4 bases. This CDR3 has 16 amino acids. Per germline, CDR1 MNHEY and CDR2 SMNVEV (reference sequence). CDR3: CASSPGASGGADTQYF. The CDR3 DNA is TGTGCCAGCAGTCCCGGAGCTAGCGGGGGCGCAGATACGCAGTATTTT.

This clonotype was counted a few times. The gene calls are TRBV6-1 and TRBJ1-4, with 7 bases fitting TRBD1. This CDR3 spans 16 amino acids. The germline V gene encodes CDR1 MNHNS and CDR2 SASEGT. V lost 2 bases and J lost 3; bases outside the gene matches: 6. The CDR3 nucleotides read TGTGCCAGCAGTGAAAGGGGGGACAGATCTAATGAAAAACTGTTTTTT. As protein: CASSERGDRSNEKLFF.

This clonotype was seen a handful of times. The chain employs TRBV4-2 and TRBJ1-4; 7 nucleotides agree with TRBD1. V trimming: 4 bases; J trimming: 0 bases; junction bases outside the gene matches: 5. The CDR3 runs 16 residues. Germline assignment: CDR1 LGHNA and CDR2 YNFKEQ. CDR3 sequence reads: CASSRTGPATNEKLFF. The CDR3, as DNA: TGTGCCAGCAGCCGGACAGGACCTGCAACTAATGAAAAACTGTTTTTT.

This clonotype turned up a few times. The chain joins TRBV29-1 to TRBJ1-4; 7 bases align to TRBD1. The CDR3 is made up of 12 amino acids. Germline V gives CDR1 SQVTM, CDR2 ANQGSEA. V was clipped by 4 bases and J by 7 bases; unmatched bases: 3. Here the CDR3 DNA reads TGCAGCGTTGGACAGGGAAGTGAAAAACTGTTTTTT. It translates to CSVGQGSEKLFF. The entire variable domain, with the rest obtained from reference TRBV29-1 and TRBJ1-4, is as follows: SAVISQKPSRDICQRGTSLTIQCQVDSQVTMMFWYRQQPGQSLTLIATANQGSEATYESGFVIDKFPISRPNLTFSTLTVSNMSPEDSSIYLCSVGQGSEKLFFGSGTQLSVL.